A selection of T cell receptor beta chains follows, all from one sample in a study of T cells after yellow fever vaccination. TCRdb re-called the 5' RACE reads through MiXCR, storing one row per CDR3 protein. This sample has 80,000 to 100,000 distinct CDR3 sequences; roughly 8.2% occur once, and the top ten carry about 15%. Material: CD8+ T cells not binding an NS4B(214-222) dextramer, sorted from PBMCs, obtained roughly 14 days after the first yellow fever vaccination. The receptors derive from a man in his late teens or twenties who received the YFV17D yellow fever vaccine. Both conserved end residues are part of each CDR3. A D gene is named only where the DNA matches it firmly. Not all rows give a size; the values are once, few, many and, for expanded clones, a class.

size,D,V,J,CDR3,DNA
-,TRBD2,TRBV4-2,TRBJ2-5,CASSQEGLAGGLEETQYF,TGTGCCAGCAGCCAAGAGGGTCTAGCGGGGGGGCTAGAAGAGACCCAGTACTTC
few,TRBD1,TRBV29-1,TRBJ1-4,CSVEPTGEGEKLFF,TGCAGCGTTGAACCCACAGGGGAGGGTGAAAAACTGTTTTTT
few,-,TRBV27,TRBJ1-5,CASSSQGSNQPQHF,TGTGCCAGCAGTTCCCAGGGTAGCAATCAGCCCCAGCATTTT
few,-,TRBV7-2,TRBJ2-4,CASSEPPFDQYF,TGTGCCAGCAGCGAACCGCCTTTCGATCAGTACTTC
few,TRBD1,TRBV12-3/TRBV12-4,TRBJ1-1,CASRFLTGGATEAFF,TGTGCCAGCAGATTCCTAACAGGGGGTGCCACTGAAGCTTTCTTT
many,TRBD1,TRBV12-3/TRBV12-4,TRBJ1-6,CASSPTGGTGRRRRNSPLHF,TGTGCCAGCAGTCCAACAGGGGGCACGGGGCGGAGGAGACGGAATTCACCCCTCCACTTT
-,TRBD2,TRBV12-3/TRBV12-4,TRBJ2-7,CASAGLAGFYEQYF,TGTGCCAGCGCCGGGCTAGCGGGGTTCTACGAGCAGTACTTC
few,-,TRBV6-6,TRBJ1-1,CASNSGAFTEAFF,TGTGCCAGTAATTCCGGGGCCTTCACTGAAGCTTTCTTT
-,TRBD2,TRBV24-1,TRBJ2-1,CATSDPNSGGDYNEQFF,TGTGCCACCAGTGATCCCAATAGCGGGGGGGACTACAATGAGCAGTTCTTC
few,-,TRBV7-9,TRBJ1-2,CASHLGSFKSSFYGYTF,TGTGCCAGCCATCTGGGCTCCTTCAAATCTTCCTTCTATGGCTACACCTTC
-,-,TRBV7-9,TRBJ2-5,CASSRSSGGLQETQYF,TGTGCCAGCAGCCGAAGTTCCGGGGGGCTCCAAGAGACCCAGTACTTC
many,TRBD2,TRBV5-6,TRBJ2-3,CASSSGTSGAGDTQYF,TGTGCCAGCAGCTCCGGGACTAGCGGAGCGGGAGATACGCAGTATTTT
-,-,TRBV29-1,TRBJ1-1,CSVEGGSVAEAFF,TGCAGCGTTGAAGGGGGGTCAGTGGCTGAAGCTTTCTTT
once,-,TRBV4-1,TRBJ1-3,CASSQVGRNTIYF,TGCGCCAGCAGCCAAGTCGGGAGAAACACCATATATTTT
few,-,TRBV11-2,TRBJ2-2,CASSSSPHGELFF,TGTGCCAGCAGCTCGTCCCCGCACGGGGAGCTGTTTTTT
few,TRBD1,TRBV6-2/TRBV6-3,TRBJ2-1,CAISGTEYNEQFF,TGTGCCATATCCGGGACAGAATACAATGAGCAGTTCTTC
-,-,TRBV4-2,TRBJ2-7,CARSPGHFCYEQYF,TGTGCCAGGAGCCCGGGGCACTTCTGCTACGAGCAGTACTTC
-,-,TRBV10-2,TRBJ1-5,CASSEFREGSNQPQHF,TGCGCCAGCAGTGAGTTCAGGGAGGGCAGCAATCAGCCCCAGCATTTT
few,-,TRBV4-1,TRBJ1-5,CASSLNRASPQHF,TGCGCCAGCAGCCTCAACCGGGCCTCCCCCCAGCATTTT
few,-,TRBV28,TRBJ2-1,CASTPTGGPLNEQFF,TGTGCCAGCACTCCCACGGGGGGCCCCCTCAATGAGCAGTTCTTC
-,-,TRBV10-1,TRBJ2-5,CASRTTGLYDLCQETQYF,TGCGCCAGCCGAACTACAGGGCTCTACGATCTTTGCCAAGAGACCCAGTACTTC
many,-,TRBV20-1,TRBJ1-6,CSARADTTGAPLHF,TGCAGTGCTAGAGCCGACACTACCGGGGCACCCCTCCACTTT
few,-,TRBV4-3,TRBJ2-7,CASSQDRQSSYEQYF,TGCGCCAGCAGCCAAGATCGTCAGAGCTCCTACGAGCAGTACTTC
few,-,TRBV6-5,TRBJ1-1,CASSYTPGQNTEAFF,TGTGCCAGCAGTTATACCCCTGGGCAGAACACTGAAGCTTTCTTT
many,-,TRBV7-9,TRBJ2-5,CASSLVGREETQYF,TGTGCCAGCAGCTTAGTTGGCCGGGAAGAGACCCAGTACTTC